This note documents a single T cell receptor beta chain sequence. The V gene's germline CDR1 is SGHAT and CDR2 FQNNGV. The CDR3 spans 15 residues. Trimming left V 1 base short and J 5 bases short, with 14 bases between. This record comes from a study of cytotoxic CD8 clonotypes in ibrutinib-treated CLL. Study as a whole: Collecting the response samples happened after a median 12 months of treatment, with a range of 6 to 36. Sequenced samples delivered averages of 270,000 or so productive templates and 94,082 productive rearrangements.

Only in-frame clones appear in the TCRdb table, and some are missing; sequencing was by immunoSEQ multiplex PCR. The profile shows some 130,000 clones, roughly 80% of them singletons. This rearrangement joins TRBV11-2 to TRBJ2-5, with D perhaps given as TRBD1 or TRBD2 (5 bases each). The receptor's source is a human donor with chronic lymphocytic leukemia. The sample in question was PBMCs, obtained after 24 months of ibrutinib treatment. CDR3 protein: CASSLVGVGDETQYF. In DNA form, the CDR3 reads TGTGCCAGCAGCTTAGTCGGGGTAGGGGACGAGACCCAGTACTTC.